What follows is one T cell receptor (beta chain) and its context. Antigen unknown. These data come from a study of cytomegalovirus exposure and HLA in healthy donors. The germline CDR1 and CDR2 sequences are MNHEY and SVGAGI. Trimming at V came to 6 bases and at J to 1 base, leaving 7 bases not matched to a gene. The CDR3 has 15 residues. Separate from the 666-subject first cohort, the roughly 120-subject validation cohort was the one that the donors belonged to. Sequencing used immunoSEQ multiplex PCR; TCRdb keeps in-frame clones, though not all of them. In the table there are some 190,000 clones, 86% of which are singletons. Whole-study results and caveats: Cytomegalovirus association was assigned to some 160 TCR beta chains. Diagnosis of cytomegalovirus status made by the classifier reportedly showed high specificity and sensitivity.

This chain joins TRBV6-5 and TRBJ1-1; 8 bases line up with TRBD1. The receptor's source is a man between 25 and 39 years old in good health and CMV-seropositive. Sequencing used PBMCs. This CDR3 is CASSPRQGRNTEAFF. CDR3 DNA: TGTGCCAGCAGCCCACGACAGGGGCGGAACACTGAAGCTTTCTTT.